This T cell receptor (beta chain) was identified in a study of chemoradiotherapy in HPV16-positive cancers (dated 2022 in TCRdb). Context from the whole study: Candidate HPV-specific T-cell clones and common TCR motifs were defined by functional T-cell assays performed on cells from a couple of HPV16-positive patients. The candidate HPV-specific TCRs and motifs were then tracked in TCR repertoires from more than 85 patients with HPV-related cancers. The study asked whether T-cell immunity against the HPV oncoproteins E6 and E7 changes during chemoradiotherapy and whether it affects survival. Here is what the overall study found, with its caveats: Improved recurrence-free survival in HPV16-positive patients was associated with expansion of HPV-responsive T cells during chemoradiotherapy. Expansion of candidate HPV-specific clones and E7-related TCR motifs was observed in the tumor microenvironment during treatment, whereas no such expansion was observed for non-HPV-specific T cells. Only two HPV16-positive patients were used to derive the functional definition of HPV-specific T cells, and the survival association was reported for HPV16-positive patients.

Per the germline V gene, SGHNT is the CDR1 and YENEEA is the CDR2. Spanning cysteine to phenylalanine, the CDR3 consists of 13 amino acids. Only CDR3 DNA remains: 39 bases, in frame from the first base. V drops 4 bases and J drops 7 bases, leaving 13 bases in between. Repertoires were sampled multiple times during chemoradiotherapy, which allowed clonal expansion in the tumor microenvironment to be followed. Regarding this clone: Its recognized antigen is unknown. Base qualities are not recorded, but no much larger clone differs from it by a single base.

The library was obtained by the immunoSEQ multiplex PCR assay. As stored in TCRdb, this immuneACCESS dataset retains in-frame rearrangements with V and J assigned. A fraction of the clones does not appear; measured against another copy, unresolved V genes explain less than half of the discrepancy, and the remainder lacks a known reason. The table for this sample lists approximately 12,000 clones; 65% of them were counted only once. The ten most abundant clones make up 16% of the sample. The chain is assembled from TRBV11-3 and TRBJ1-1; the D gene is possibly TRBD1, with 5 bases matching. Collection took place from a patient who underwent chemoradiotherapy. The clonotype was recovered from a human donor with HPV-associated anogenital cancer. The encoded CDR3 is CASSYNRQFEAFF. In nucleotides, the sequence is TGTGCCAGCAGCTACAACCGACAGTTTGAAGCTTTCTTT.